These 10 T cell receptor beta chains originate from one sample sequenced in a study of T-cell reconstitution after alpha-beta-depleted transplantation in children. Preparation of the TCRbeta library was carried out with unique molecular identifiers. A single record per CDR3 protein comes from TCRdb applying MiXCR to the PCR reads. The table lists 500,000 to 650,000 distinct CDR3 sequences, 10% to 15% of them singletons. This specimen consisted of PBMCs, mostly from graft donor cells, obtained 360 days after TCRalphabeta/CD19-depleted stem cell transplant. These receptors all come from a male patient aged 10 to 17 who had a stem cell transplant for acute myeloid leukemia, so the T cells may come from the graft donor.

This clonotype was recorded a few times. This chain links TRBV19 with TRBJ2-7; the D is unclear. The CDR3 sequence is 15 residues long. V lost 5 bases, J lost 3 bases, and 17 bases lay in between. The germline V gene encodes CDR1 LNHDA and CDR2 SQIVND (reference sequence). CDR3: CASSLAPLQIYEQYF. CDR3 DNA: TGTGCCAGTAGTCTCGCGCCCCTACAAATCTACGAGCAGTACTTC.

At least ten counts were recorded for this clonotype. The rearrangement uses TRBV10-3 and TRBJ1-1; D gene ambiguous. There are 12 residues in the CDR3. Germline loops: CDR1 ENHRY, CDR2 SYGVKD. V was pared by 2 bases and J by 7 bases, with 8 bases between. CDR3 region: CAISEIGGEAFF. The CDR3 nucleotides read TGTGCCATCAGTGAGATTGGCGGTGAAGCTTTCTTT.

In the case of this clonotype: This clone may be a read error of a much larger clone one base away. This chain uses TRBV12-3 or TRBV12-4 with TRBJ1-1, with D perhaps TRBD1 (6 bases). This CDR3 region has 14 residues. Trimming left V 5 bases short and J 6 bases short, with 16 bases between. CDR3 bases: TGTGCCAGCAGTCCCACAGGGATGGGCTCTGAAGCTTTCTTT. Its protein product is CASSPTGMGSEAFF.

In its sample, this clonotype was seen a few times. CDR3 amino acids: CASRSGRAGMRELFF. As DNA, the CDR3 is TGTGCCAGCAGGAGTGGGAGGGCCGGGATGAGGGAGCTGTTTTTT. The gene calls are TRBV28 and TRBJ2-2; 7 bases agree with TRBD2. J lost 9 bases, V lost 6 bases, and 13 bases had no gene match. Germline CDR1 and CDR2: MDHEN and SYDVKM. The CDR3 length is 15 residues.

This clonotype was found a few times. The gene calls are TRBV24-1 and TRBJ2-7, with D uncertain. Germline lookup yields CDR1 KGHDR and CDR2 SFDVKD. Trimming took off 5 bases at V and 3 bases at J, with 10 bases between the two ends. The CDR3 is 13 amino acids. Here the CDR3 reads CATSVPGDYEQYF. The CDR3 coding sequence is TGTGCCACCAGTGTCCCCGGAGACTACGAGCAGTACTTC.

This clonotype was observed a few times. The rearrangement uses TRBV6-2 or TRBV6-3 and TRBJ2-7, with TRBD1 as a possible D gene (6 bases). Germline CDR1 MNHEY, CDR2 SVGEGT. V shed 0 bases and J shed 3 bases, with 9 bases lying between them. CDR3 length: 14 amino acids. CDR3 sequence: CASSYSGAFYEQYF. CDR3 sequence (DNA): TGTGCCAGCAGTTACTCGGGGGCCTTCTACGAGCAGTACTTC.

Comment on this clonotype: At one boundary the junction diverges from the germline segment, which might be a read error. The V and J genes are TRBV3-1 and TRBJ2-1; no reliable D call. The CDR3 is 17 amino acids. The V gene's germline CDR1 is LGHDT and CDR2 YNNKEL (reference sequence). The CDR3 region is CTSSPPVAANRYNEQFF. Written as DNA, the CDR3 is TGTACCAGCAGTCCCCCGGTCGCCGCCAACCGTTACAATGAGCAGTTCTTC.

This clonotype has a count of ten or more. The chain couples TRBV28 to TRBJ2-7; tentative D call: TRBD1 (5 bases). Germline CDR1 and CDR2: MDHEN and SYDVKM. The ends were cut back, 10 bases at V and 0 bases at J, with 19 bases in the middle. The CDR3 is 15 amino acids. This CDR3 is CATSREGVPSYEQYF. CDR3 bases: TGTGCCACCAGCAGGGAAGGGGTTCCCTCCTACGAGCAGTACTTC.

V usage is TRBV27 and J usage is TRBJ2-5; no clear D gene. Trimming left V 7 bases short and J 1 base short, with 19 bases between. The CDR3 has 16 amino acids. Germline CDR1 MNHEY, CDR2 SMNVEV (reference sequence). The CDR3 DNA follows: TGTGCCAGCAAACCAAACCCAGGTCGGTTCCAAGAGACCCAGTACTTC. This translates into CASKPNPGRFQETQYF.

The chain has TRBV15 and TRBJ2-1, with 8 positions matching TRBD2. V lost 7 bases to trimming and J lost 3 bases; unmatched junction nucleotides: 5. Germline lookup yields CDR1 LNHNV and CDR2 YYDKDF (reference sequence). This CDR3 spans 14 amino acids. The chain's CDR3 is CATTGAGVYNEQFF. CDR3 nucleotides: TGTGCCACCACGGGAGCGGGGGTCTACAATGAGCAGTTCTTC.